This T cell receptor (beta chain) was retrieved from a study of T-cell reconstitution after alpha-beta-depleted transplantation in children. CDR1 and CDR2 from the germline V gene are LNHNV and YYDKDF (reference sequence). CDR3 length: 13 residues. V was pared by 3 bases and J by 4 bases, with 7 bases between. About this clonotype: The antigen remains undetermined.

Findings and limits, study-wide: The high TCRbeta diversity at day 60 in some patients came from surviving recipient T cells and thymic progenitors.

Preparation of the TCRbeta library involved a method that used unique molecular identifiers. TCRdb used MiXCR to reprocess the PCR reads, holding one entry per CDR3 protein. The sample lists 120,000 to 150,000 distinct CDR3 sequences; around 8.8% were seen once. Specimen: PBMCs, mostly from graft donor cells, collected 180 days after TCRalphabeta/CD19-depleted stem cell transplant. This TCR derives from a female patient aged 2 to 10 who had a stem cell transplant for congenital amegakaryocytic thrombocytopenia, so the T cells may come from the graft donor. This chain uses TRBV15 with TRBJ1-5; D gene uncertain. CDR3 residues: CATSRASNQPQHF. The CDR3 region has the DNA TGTGCCACCAGCAGGGCATCTAATCAGCCCCAGCATTTT.